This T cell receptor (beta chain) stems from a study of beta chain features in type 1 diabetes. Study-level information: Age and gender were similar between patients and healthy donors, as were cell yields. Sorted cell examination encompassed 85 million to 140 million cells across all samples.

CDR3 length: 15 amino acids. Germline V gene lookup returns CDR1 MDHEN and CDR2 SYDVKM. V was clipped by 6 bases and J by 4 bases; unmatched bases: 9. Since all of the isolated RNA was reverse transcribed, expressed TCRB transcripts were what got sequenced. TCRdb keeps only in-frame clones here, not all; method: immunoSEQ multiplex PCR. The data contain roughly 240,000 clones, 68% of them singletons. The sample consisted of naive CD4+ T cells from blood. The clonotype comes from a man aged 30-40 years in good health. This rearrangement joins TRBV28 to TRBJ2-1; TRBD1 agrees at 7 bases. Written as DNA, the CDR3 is TGTGCCAGCAGCCAGGGGGTACCTTCTTACAATGAGCAGTTCTTC. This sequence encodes CASSQGVPSYNEQFF.